This T cell receptor (beta chain) is drawn from a study of T cells in Graves' hyperthyroidism and ophthalmopathy. About the research overall: Peripheral blood was drawn at first diagnosis, prior to all treatment. Points from the study as a whole: In simple terms, a model built on 13 V-J features told ophthalmopathy apart from stable hyperthyroidism.

The investigators amplified TCR beta CDR3 regions from RNA transcripts. HTBI primers were employed in a first-round RT-PCR of the TCR CDR3. TCRdb fed the multiplex PCR reads into MiXCR, producing one record per CDR3 protein. The sample shows about 560,000 distinct CDR3 sequences, over 15% of them seen only once. Reasons for excluding patients were uncontrolled infection, other autoimmune disease, pregnancy or lactation. Germline loops: CDR1 KGHDR, CDR2 SFDVKD. The CDR3 extends over 14 amino acids. V lost 4 bases, J lost 5 bases, and 12 bases lay in between. This clonotype was seen at least ten times. The antigen is unknown.

The chain has TRBV24-1 and TRBJ2-3; possibly TRBD2 for D (5 bases). The receptor was derived from a woman aged 18-29 years with Graves' hyperthyroidism. Sequenced sample: blood. The CDR3, as DNA: TGTGCCACCAGTGAATTGGCGGAGGTAGATACGCAGTATTTT. Its translation: CATSELAEVDTQYF.